The 21 T cell receptor beta chains reported below all come from one sample, sequenced in a study of blood T cells in healthy people across ages. A second PCR of roughly 7 to 11 cycles used a sample-barcoded 5' primer and a J-beta primer mix. TCRdb passed the 5' RACE reads through MiXCR, listing each CDR3 protein once. The sample yields hundreds of thousands of distinct CDR3 sequences, around 38% seen once. Specimen: blood. The receptors originated from an elderly man in good health.

In its sample, this clonotype was seen many times. The chain carries TRBV5-1 and TRBJ1-4, with TRBD1 as a possible D gene (5 bases). The V gene's germline CDR1 is SGHRS and CDR2 YFSETQ. The CDR3 is 15 amino acids. V gave up 4 bases and J gave up 0 bases, with 10 bases separating them. In DNA form, the CDR3 reads TGCGCCAGCAGCGTGGGACGGGCAACTAATGAAAAACTGTTTTTT. This sequence encodes CASSVGRATNEKLFF. Complete variable domain (other parts from reference TRBV5-1 and TRBJ1-4): KAGVTQTPRYLIKTRGQQVTLSCSPISGHRSVSWYQQTPGQGLQFLFEYFSETQRNKGNFPGRFSGRQFSNSRSEMNVSTLELGDSALYLCASSVGRATNEKLFFGSGTQLSVL.

The gene calls are TRBV5-1 and TRBJ2-5; 8 nucleotides align to TRBD2. After removal of 4 bases from V and 5 bases from J, the junction contained 10 bases not matched to a gene. Germline assignment: CDR1 SGHRS and CDR2 YFSETQ. This CDR3 comprises 15 residues. CDR3: CASSLASRGGETQYF. The CDR3 DNA reads as TGCGCCAGCAGCCTGGCGTCTCGCGGGGGGGAGACCCAGTACTTC.

Comments on this clonotype: Sequence at one end of the junction differs from germline and may be a read error. The chain uses TRBV6-6 and TRBJ2-3; TRBD2 matches 9 bases. Germline CDR1 reads MNHNY; CDR2 reads SVGAGI (reference sequence). The CDR3 sequence is 16 residues long. CDR3 bases: TGTGCCAGCAGTCTACCCTCAGCGGGGGGTGAAGATACGCGGTATTTT. Protein: CASSLPSAGGEDTRYF.

Ten or more counts support this clonotype. V gene TRBV5-6 combines with J gene TRBJ2-1; 9 nucleotides line up with TRBD2. CDR1 SGHDT and CDR2 YYEEEE come from the germline V gene. The CDR3 runs to 17 residues. J was trimmed by 0 bases and V by 5 bases; bases with no gene match: 9. The CDR3 coding sequence is TGTGCCAGCAGGGGGACTAGCTTACAGAGCTCCTACAATGAGCAGTTCTTC. It specifies CASRGTSLQSSYNEQFF.

CDR3 amino acids: CASSVGTSGSSREQYF. As DNA, the CDR3 is TGTGCCAGCAGCGTAGGAACTAGCGGGAGTAGCCGCGAGCAGTACTTC. J is TRBJ2-5 and V is TRBV9; 11 bases fit TRBD2. Near its end, the DNA agrees better with TRBJ2-7, so the J call may be wrong. This CDR3 region has 16 residues. In germline, CDR1 is SGDLS, CDR2 YYNGEE.

V is TRBV25-1 and J is TRBJ1-6, with unresolved D. Trimming took off 11 bases at V and 9 bases at J, with 11 bases between the two ends. Looked up from germline, CDR1 is MGHDK and CDR2 is SYGVNS. CDR3 length: 11 residues. The CDR3 sequence: CAFGPSSPLHF. In nucleotides, the CDR3 is TGTGCCTTTGGTCCCTCTTCACCCCTCCACTTT.

The chain recombines TRBV5-1 with TRBJ2-1; TRBD2 aligns across 11 bases. The CDR3 length is 14 residues. Germline loops: CDR1 SGHRS, CDR2 YFSETQ. V shed 4 bases and J 12 bases; nucleotides not matched to a gene: 9. The CDR3 DNA reads as TGCGCCAGCAGCGCGACGACTAGCGGGGAGGTGCAGTTCTTC. This codes for CASSATTSGEVQFF.

The chain is built from TRBV14 and TRBJ2-3; TRBD1 matches at 7 bases. This CDR3 is 17 amino acids long. Germline V gene lookup returns CDR1 SGHDN and CDR2 FVKESK. The V gene end was trimmed by 1 base and the J gene end by 2 bases; junction bases not matched to a gene: 9. The CDR3 sequence: CASSQGWGQKATDTQYF. DNA for the CDR3: TGTGCCAGCAGCCAAGGGTGGGGACAGAAGGCCACAGATACGCAGTATTTT.

This clonotype was observed at least ten times. The genes are TRBV6-1 and TRBJ1-6; unclear D gene. CDR3 size: 15 residues. The V and J ends lost 1 base and 12 bases respectively, with 16 bases between them. Germline loops: CDR1 MNHNS, CDR2 SASEGT. CDR3 amino acids: CASSEVVGFKVPLHF. The CDR3 nucleotides read TGTGCCAGCAGTGAAGTTGTAGGGTTCAAGGTACCCCTCCACTTT.

The J gene is TRBJ2-2, the V gene TRBV6-4; TRBD1 or TRBD2 may be the D gene (5 bases each). The CDR3 is 16 residues long. V was trimmed by 2 bases and J by 0 bases, leaving 10 bases between them. Germline lookup yields CDR1 MRHNA and CDR2 SNTAGT. The CDR3, as DNA: TGTGCCAGCAGTGACCCGAGGGGCGCGAACACCGGGGAGCTGTTTTTT. Translation gives CASSDPRGANTGELFF.

The chain employs TRBV5-1 and TRBJ2-3; 9 bases line up with TRBD1. CDR3 size: 16 residues. The germline V gene encodes CDR1 SGHRS and CDR2 YFSETQ. Losses at the gene ends were 5 bases for V and 2 bases for J; bases not matched to a gene: 9. DNA of the CDR3: TGCGCCAGCAGACATCGGACAGGGGCATCCACAGATACGCAGTATTTT. Protein product: CASRHRTGASTDTQYF.

The chain combines TRBV20-1 with TRBJ1-1; D call uncertain. The CDR3 runs to 12 residues. Trimming took 3 bases from V and 5 from J, leaving 10 bases between them. Germline V gives CDR1 DFQATT, CDR2 SNEGSKA (reference sequence). DNA of the CDR3: TGCAGTGCTAGGAGAGATGGGACTGAAGCTTTCTTT. Translated, it gives CSARRDGTEAFF.

The sample holds a few counts of this clonotype. The chain recombines TRBV3-1 with TRBJ2-3; tentatively, D is TRBD1 (6 bases). Trimming stripped 1 base from V and 3 bases from J, with 11 bases between. This CDR3 region has 15 residues. Per the germline V gene, CDR1 is LGHDT and CDR2 is YNNKEL (reference sequence). CDR3 DNA: TGTGCCAGCAGCCAAGGACCTCAGGGGACAGATACGCAGTATTTT. The encoded protein is CASSQGPQGTDTQYF.

V gene TRBV28 combines with J gene TRBJ2-7, with 8 bases lining up with TRBD2. This CDR3 is built from 16 residues. V lost 6 bases and J lost 4; bases outside the gene matches: 14. Germline loops: CDR1 MDHEN, CDR2 SYDVKM. The CDR3 sequence: CASSVLAESGVYEQYF. The CDR3, as DNA: TGTGCCAGCAGCGTACTAGCGGAGTCGGGGGTGTACGAGCAGTACTTC.

In its sample, this clonotype was seen many times. The chain employs TRBV27 and TRBJ2-7; maybe TRBD1 (5 bases). The germline V gene encodes CDR1 MNHEY and CDR2 SMNVEV (reference sequence). The CDR3 contains 15 residues. Trimming took off 1 base at V and 5 bases at J, with 15 bases between the two ends. CDR3 DNA: TGTGCCAGCAGTTTATTGGGGCAGTTCCCCCACGAGCAGTACTTC. As protein: CASSLLGQFPHEQYF.

The V gene is TRBV7-2, the J gene TRBJ2-7; D might be TRBD1 (6 bases). The CDR3 has 16 amino acids. CDR1 and CDR2 from the germline V gene are SGHTA and FQGNSA. V dropped 3 bases and J dropped 5 bases, with 20 bases sitting between them. The CDR3: CASSFYQVGADNEQYF. The CDR3 DNA sequence: TGTGCCAGCAGCTTTTATCAGGTGGGGGCTGATAACGAGCAGTACTTC.

This clonotype was found a few times. The V and J genes are TRBV2 and TRBJ2-3; 10 nucleotides line up with TRBD2. The CDR3 is made up of 14 amino acids. V was clipped by 11 bases and J by 5 bases; unmatched bases: 10. Germline CDR1 reads SNHLY; CDR2 reads FYNNEI. The CDR3 region is CADRSGGAGDTQYF. The CDR3 DNA follows: TGTGCCGACAGGAGCGGGGGGGCGGGAGATACGCAGTATTTT. The complete variable domain, with remaining parts taken from reference TRBV2 and TRBJ2-3, reads EPEVTQTPSHQVTQMGQEVILRCVPISNHLYFYWYRQILGQKVEFLVSFYNNEISEKSEIFDDQFSVERPDGSNFTLKIRSTKLEDSAMYFCADRSGGAGDTQYFGPGTRLTVL.

CDR3 nucleotide sequence: TGTGCCAGCAGCGCCCTCAGGGTAGCTAAAACGAACACTGAAGCTTTCTTT. It translates to CASSALRVAKTNTEAFF. The chain uses TRBV11-2 and TRBJ1-1; TRBD1 might be the D (5 bases). The CDR3 covers 17 residues. V shed 5 bases and J shed 1 base, with 20 bases lying between them. In germline, CDR1 is SGHAT, CDR2 FQNNGV.

The chain joins TRBV7-3 to TRBJ2-7; TRBD2 matches 7 bases. Losses at the gene ends were 5 bases for V and 2 bases for J; bases not matched to a gene: 6. Germline V CDR1 and CDR2: SGHTA, FQGTGA. CDR3 length equals 14 residues. CDR3 protein: CASSQVAGAYEQYF. CDR3 sequence (DNA): TGTGCCAGCAGCCAGGTGGCGGGGGCCTACGAGCAGTACTTC.

The V call is TRBV24-1, the J call TRBJ2-3; 7 bases agree with TRBD1. The CDR3 totals 12 residues. V shed 7 bases and J 11 bases; nucleotides not matched to a gene: 8. Germline lookup yields CDR1 KGHDR and CDR2 SFDVKD. DNA of the CDR3: TGTGCCACCAGCCCAGGGACAGTAAGGCAGTATTTT. Translation: CATSPGTVRQYF.

In nucleotides, the CDR3 is TGTGCCAGCAGCTTACGCAGGGGAGGTTCCTACGAGCAGTACTTC. Translating gives CASSLRRGGSYEQYF. The V call is TRBV7-2, the J call TRBJ2-7, with D perhaps matching TRBD1 or TRBD2 (6 bases each). This CDR3 spans 15 amino acids. The V gene lost 2 bases and the J gene lost 1 base, with 12 bases spanning the gap. Germline-derived CDR1 and CDR2 are SGHTA and FQGNSA.